These T cell receptor beta chains were read from a single sample in a study of PD-L1 blockade in urothelial cancer. TCRdb's table, derived via immunoSEQ multiplex PCR, lists solely in-frame clones and lacks some. Among 58,000 or so clones listed, about 86% were seen once. This material consisted of PBMCs, taken around atezolizumab (anti-PD-L1) treatment. These receptors all come from a man between 50 and 59 years old with urothelial cancer. The CDR3 runs from the conserved cysteine through the conserved F or W. A D gene is named only where the DNA matches it firmly. Clone size appears in some rows only: once, few, many, or a class for an expanded clone.

TRBV18,TRBD2,TRBJ2-5,NA,TGTGCCAGCTCACCAGGACTAGTCCCAGAGACCCAGTACTTC,CASSPGLVPETQYF
TRBV7-9,NA,TRBJ2-7,NA,TGTGCCAGCAGCTCCATGAACAGGGAAGTGGTCCACGAGCAGTACTTC,CASSSMNREVVHEQYF
TRBV7-9,NA,TRBJ2-1,NA,TGTGCCAGCAGCTTAGCTTCGTCCCACAATGAGCAGTTCTTC,CASSLASSHNEQFF
TRBV4-1,NA,TRBJ2-5,NA,TGCGCCAGCAGCCAAATAGCGGCTCTAGGGGAGACCCAGTACTTC,CASSQIAALGETQYF
TRBV5-5,NA,TRBJ1-5,NA,TGTGCCAGCAGCTTGGCCGGCAGCGGGGGGAATCAGCCCCAGCATTTT,CASSLAGSGGNQPQHF
TRBV5-1,TRBD2,TRBJ2-1,NA,TGCGCCAGCAGCGGAGCGGGAACCTCCTACAATGAGCAGTTCTTC,CASSGAGTSYNEQFF
TRBV6-5,NA,TRBJ2-3,NA,TGTGCCAGCAGTTACTCGATTAGATCAGATACGCAGTATTTT,CASSYSIRSDTQYF
TRBV5-6,TRBD2,TRBJ2-2,few,TGTGCCAGCAGCTCGCGATTTGAGCTAGCGGGTGACACCGGGGAGCTGTTTTTT,CASSSRFELAGDTGELFF
TRBV18,NA,TRBJ1-1,NA,TGTGCCAGCTCACCACTCCAGGGTAATGCTTTCTTT,CASSPLQGNAFF
TRBV11-2,TRBD2,TRBJ2-3,NA,TGTGCCAGCAGCTTAGCCTGGGAGACTAGCGCTACAGATACGCAGTATTTT,CASSLAWETSATDTQYF
TRBV4-2,TRBD1,TRBJ2-2,NA,TGTGCCAGCAGCCAGGCGGGACAGGGTGAAACCGGGGAGCTGTTTTTT,CASSQAGQGETGELFF
TRBV4-1,TRBD2,TRBJ2-2,NA,TGCGCCAGCAGCCAACGGGCTAGCGGGAGGACCACCGGGGAGCTGTTTTTT,CASSQRASGRTTGELFF
TRBV7-2,TRBD2,TRBJ2-3,NA,TGTGCCAGCAGCTTAGCTAGCGGGGCTAGCACAGATACGCAGTATTTT,CASSLASGASTDTQYF
TRBV27,TRBD1,TRBJ2-2,NA,TGTGCCAGCAGTCATCACGACAGGGTGGACACCGGGGAGCTGTTTTTT,CASSHHDRVDTGELFF
TRBV18,TRBD1,TRBJ2-7,NA,TGTGCCAGCTCATCCGGACAGGTGGGTGCCTACGAGCAGTACTTC,CASSSGQVGAYEQYF
TRBV14,TRBD2,TRBJ2-7,once,TGTGCCAGCAGCCAAGATTGGAGCGGGAGGGGCGAGCAGTACTTC,CASSQDWSGRGEQYF
TRBV5-1,TRBD1,TRBJ1-1,NA,TGCGCCAGCAGGAGGGACAGGGCAAACACTGAAGCTTTCTTT,CASRRDRANTEAFF
TRBV9,NA,TRBJ2-5,NA,TGTGCCAGCAGCCCCCGAAGGGGTGGGCAAGAGACCCAGTACTTC,CASSPRRGGQETQYF
TRBV28,NA,TRBJ1-1,NA,TGTGCCAGCAGAAATGGGCCCATGAACACTGAAGCTTTCTTT,CASRNGPMNTEAFF
TRBV6-6,NA,TRBJ1-1,NA,TGTGCCAGCAGTTATACCAGGGGAAGGACTGAAGCTTTCTTT,CASSYTRGRTEAFF
TRBV25-1,NA,TRBJ2-3,NA,TGTGCCAGCAGTGAATCGGGGTTGATTGCAGATACGCAGTATTTT,CASSESGLIADTQYF
TRBV28,NA,TRBJ1-6,NA,TGTGCCAGCAGTTTAATGGGGCCGAATAATTCACCCCTCCACTTT,CASSLMGPNNSPLHF
TRBV4-2,NA,TRBJ2-7,NA,TGTGCCAGCAGCCCGAGAAGGCAGGAGGCGCAGTACTTC,CASSPRRQEAQYF
TRBV19,TRBD1,TRBJ2-5,NA,TGTGCCAGTAGTATCAAGGGGGCATGGGAGACCCAGTACTTC,CASSIKGAWETQYF
TRBV10-1,TRBD2,TRBJ2-3,NA,TGCGCCAGCCAGCGGGAGTGGACAGATACGCAGTATTTT,CASQREWTDTQYF
TRBV28,TRBD2,TRBJ2-7,NA,TGTGCAGCCGGGACTAGGTACGAGCAGTACTTC,CAAGTRYEQYF
TRBV2,NA,TRBJ2-3,NA,TGTGCCAGCAGTGGAAGACTAGTAGACGCATATACGCAGTATTTT,CASSGRLVDAYTQYF
TRBV2,TRBD2,TRBJ2-2,NA,TGTGCCAGCAGCCCACCTAATAGCGGGAGAGGAGGGGAGCTGTTTTTT,CASSPPNSGRGGELFF
TRBV9,NA,TRBJ2-7,NA,TGTGCCAGCAGCCCAAACCCAAGCGGACAGAGGTTCTCCTACGAGCAGTACTTC,CASSPNPSGQRFSYEQYF
TRBV5-4,TRBD1,TRBJ2-2,once,TGTGCCAGCAGCTCCTCCTCCGACAGGGCCAAACTCGGGGAGCTGTTTTTT,CASSSSSDRAKLGELFF
TRBV6-6,TRBD1,TRBJ1-1,once,TGTGCCAGCAGGGGGACAGATGGGGGAGCTTTCTTT,CASRGTDGGAFF
TRBV30,NA,TRBJ1-6,NA,TGTGCCTGGAGTGTTCGAGATAATTCACCCCTCCACTTT,CAWSVRDNSPLHF
TRBV30,TRBD1,TRBJ2-7,NA,TGTGCCTGGAGTAGTACAGGGGGCTATTCCCACGAGCAGTACTTC,CAWSSTGGYSHEQYF
TRBV5-6,TRBD2,TRBJ2-3,NA,TGTGCCACGGGACTAGCGGGGTCCGGGGTCCCCACAGATACGCAGTATTTT,CATGLAGSGVPTDTQYF
TRBV6-5,NA,TRBJ1-4,NA,TGTGCCACCGCGGACAGTGGCGCCTTTGGCGAAAAACTGTTTTTT,CATADSGAFGEKLFF
TRBV6-5,TRBD2,TRBJ2-1,NA,TGTGCCAGCAGGCCACGGACTAGCGGTTACAATGAGCAGTTCTTC,CASRPRTSGYNEQFF
TRBV5-1,TRBD2,TRBJ2-5,NA,TGCGCCAGCAGCGATACGCTAGCGGGGGCCCTGGGGACCCAGTACTTC,CASSDTLAGALGTQYF
TRBV18,NA,TRBJ2-1,NA,TGTGCCAGCTCCCCATCCTCGGGGGAGGTAGCCTACAATGAGCAGTTCTTC,CASSPSSGEVAYNEQFF
TRBV7-7,NA,TRBJ2-5,NA,TGTGCTAGCAGCTTAGCGCTGGCAACCCAAGAGACCCAGTACTTC,CASSLALATQETQYF
TRBV25-1,NA,TRBJ2-3,NA,TGTGCCAGCAGGCCGGGACTTCCTAGCACAGATACGCAGTATTTT,CASRPGLPSTDTQYF